These T cell receptor beta chains were read from a single sample in a study of CD8+ T cells in alopecia areata. Sequencing used immunoSEQ multiplex PCR; TCRdb keeps in-frame clones, though not all of them. The sample lists around 250,000 clones; under 80% were seen once. The sequences come from CD4+ T cells sorted from blood, collected at week 0. The receptors were sampled from a human donor with alopecia areata. CDR3s include the opening cysteine and the closing phenylalanine or tryptophan. The D gene is left open where the match is weak. Size tells how often a clone was seen (once, few, many) or the class of an expanded clone, and some rows leave it out.

v_call: TRBV5-1
d_call: .
clone_size: few
j_call: TRBJ2-2
cdr3_nt: TGCGCCAGCAGCTTACAAACCCCCGGGGAGCTGTTTTTT
cdr3_aa: CASSLQTPGELFF

v_call: TRBV27
d_call: .
clone_size: few
j_call: TRBJ2-2
cdr3_nt: TGTGCCAGCAGTCCCTTGATGGCGGCCGGGGAGCTGTTTTTT
cdr3_aa: CASSPLMAAGELFF

v_call: TRBV30
d_call: .
clone_size: once
j_call: TRBJ1-5
cdr3_nt: TGTGCCTGGAGTCTCGGGGACAATCAGCCCCAGCATTTT
cdr3_aa: CAWSLGDNQPQHF

v_call: TRBV2
d_call: .
clone_size: few
j_call: TRBJ1-2
cdr3_nt: TGTGCCAGCCGAAGTGGGCAGGGTGGCTACACCTTC
cdr3_aa: CASRSGQGGYTF

v_call: TRBV5-1
d_call: .
clone_size: .
j_call: TRBJ1-4
cdr3_nt: TGCGCCAGCAGCTTGGACCGACCGGGTGAAAAACTGTTTTTT
cdr3_aa: CASSLDRPGEKLFF

v_call: TRBV5-1
d_call: .
clone_size: once
j_call: TRBJ2-7
cdr3_nt: TGCGCCAGCAGCTTGGCCCAGCCACCCTACGAGCAGTACTTC
cdr3_aa: CASSLAQPPYEQYF

v_call: TRBV4-3
d_call: .
clone_size: few
j_call: TRBJ1-1
cdr3_nt: TGCGCCAGCAGCCAATCTCGACAGGTGAACACTGAAGCTTTCTTT
cdr3_aa: CASSQSRQVNTEAFF

v_call: TRBV30
d_call: .
clone_size: .
j_call: TRBJ1-2
cdr3_nt: TGTGCCTCCGGACGGGCCCTGGGCGGCTACACCTTC
cdr3_aa: CASGRALGGYTF

v_call: TRBV6-5
d_call: .
clone_size: .
j_call: TRBJ1-2
cdr3_nt: TGTGCCAGCAGACCGATGGGGGATCCCTATGGCTACACCTTC
cdr3_aa: CASRPMGDPYGYTF

v_call: TRBV2
d_call: TRBD1
clone_size: .
j_call: TRBJ1-5
cdr3_nt: TGTGCCAGCAGTATACAGGGGGTGAGCAATCAGCCCCAGCATTTT
cdr3_aa: CASSIQGVSNQPQHF

v_call: TRBV6-5
d_call: .
clone_size: .
j_call: TRBJ2-5
cdr3_nt: TGTGCCAGCCGAAGGAGGGTCGGGGAGACCCAGTACTTC
cdr3_aa: CASRRRVGETQYF

v_call: TRBV30
d_call: .
clone_size: few
j_call: TRBJ1-2
cdr3_nt: TGTGCCTGGAGGCTAAGGGAAAACTATGGCTACACCTTC
cdr3_aa: CAWRLRENYGYTF

v_call: TRBV30
d_call: .
clone_size: .
j_call: TRBJ1-1
cdr3_nt: TGTGCCTGGTCAGGGGATTCCACTGAAGCTTTCTTT
cdr3_aa: CAWSGDSTEAFF

v_call: TRBV11-2
d_call: .
clone_size: few
j_call: TRBJ2-5
cdr3_nt: TGTGCCAGCAGCCGGCGAGGAGAGACCCAGTACTTC
cdr3_aa: CASSRRGETQYF

v_call: TRBV5-1
d_call: .
clone_size: few
j_call: TRBJ2-2
cdr3_nt: TGCGCCAGCAGCTCAACCTACACCGGGGAGCTGTTTTTT
cdr3_aa: CASSSTYTGELFF

v_call: TRBV30
d_call: TRBD1
clone_size: few
j_call: TRBJ2-4
cdr3_nt: TGTGCCTGGTGGGGACAGCAAAACATTCAGTACTTC
cdr3_aa: CAWWGQQNIQYF

v_call: TRBV6-5
d_call: .
clone_size: few
j_call: TRBJ2-5
cdr3_nt: TGTGCCAGCAGCTTGGACGGGGTTGGGACCCAGTACTTC
cdr3_aa: CASSLDGVGTQYF

v_call: TRBV4-3
d_call: .
clone_size: .
j_call: TRBJ1-6
cdr3_nt: TGCGCCAGCAGCCAAGGGCAGGGTAATTCACCCCTCCACTTT
cdr3_aa: CASSQGQGNSPLHF

v_call: TRBV15
d_call: .
clone_size: .
j_call: TRBJ1-1
cdr3_nt: TGTGCCACCAGCAGTCACCGACGATTGTCAGGGAGTACTGAAGCTTTCTTT
cdr3_aa: CATSSHRRLSGSTEAFF

v_call: TRBV10-3
d_call: .
clone_size: .
j_call: TRBJ1-2
cdr3_nt: TGTGCCATCAGTGACAGGGTTGAAGGCTACACCTTC
cdr3_aa: CAISDRVEGYTF

v_call: TRBV7-9
d_call: .
clone_size: .
j_call: TRBJ1-6
cdr3_nt: TGTGCCAGCAGCTTGAAGGGCTCCTATAATTCACCCCTCCACTTT
cdr3_aa: CASSLKGSYNSPLHF

v_call: TRBV30
d_call: .
clone_size: once
j_call: TRBJ1-6
cdr3_nt: TGTGCCTGGAGTCCATCTTTCGTGGGGGGACTCAATTCACCCCTCCACTTT
cdr3_aa: CAWSPSFVGGLNSPLHF

v_call: TRBV2
d_call: .
clone_size: .
j_call: TRBJ2-7
cdr3_nt: TGTGCCAGCAATATGATGGGTAGCTCCTACGAGCAGTACTTC
cdr3_aa: CASNMMGSSYEQYF

v_call: TRBV7-9
d_call: .
clone_size: .
j_call: TRBJ2-5
cdr3_nt: TGTGCCAGCAGCTGGACCCGGGCACAGGGCGTTCTGTACTTC
cdr3_aa: CASSWTRAQGVLYF

v_call: TRBV9
d_call: .
clone_size: .
j_call: TRBJ2-6
cdr3_nt: TGTGCCAGCAGCGTGGCGGCCCTCTCTGGGGCCAACGTCCTGACTTTC
cdr3_aa: CASSVAALSGANVLTF

v_call: TRBV30
d_call: .
clone_size: .
j_call: TRBJ1-2
cdr3_nt: TGTGCCTGGGCCTCAGGACCTTATGGCTACACCTTC
cdr3_aa: CAWASGPYGYTF

v_call: TRBV2
d_call: .
clone_size: many
j_call: TRBJ2-7
cdr3_nt: TGTGCCAGCCGGGACAACTACGAGCAGTACTTC
cdr3_aa: CASRDNYEQYF

v_call: TRBV25-1
d_call: TRBD1
clone_size: .
j_call: TRBJ2-5
cdr3_nt: TGTGCCAGCAGTGATAGGGGACAGCATCAAGAGACCCAGTACTTC
cdr3_aa: CASSDRGQHQETQYF

v_call: TRBV7-2
d_call: .
clone_size: few
j_call: TRBJ2-4
cdr3_nt: TGTGCCAGCAGCCTCGCGGCAGCTCTAGCCAAAAACATTCAGTACTTC
cdr3_aa: CASSLAAALAKNIQYF

v_call: TRBV29-1
d_call: TRBD1
clone_size: .
j_call: TRBJ1-1
cdr3_nt: TGCAGCGCAGGGGGCCCGAACACTGAAGCTTTCTTT
cdr3_aa: CSAGGPNTEAFF

v_call: TRBV6-6
d_call: .
clone_size: few
j_call: TRBJ2-5
cdr3_nt: TGTGCCAGCAGTTACCCAGAAAAGACAGCCCAAGAGACCCAGTACTTC
cdr3_aa: CASSYPEKTAQETQYF

v_call: TRBV30
d_call: TRBD2
clone_size: few
j_call: TRBJ2-3
cdr3_nt: TGTGCCTGGAGTGGAGGACTAGCGGATATCACAGATACGCAGTATTTT
cdr3_aa: CAWSGGLADITDTQYF

v_call: TRBV5-6
d_call: .
clone_size: .
j_call: TRBJ1-6
cdr3_nt: TGTGCCAGCAGCTTGGGACGGGTTAATTCACCCCTCCACTTT
cdr3_aa: CASSLGRVNSPLHF

v_call: TRBV4-1
d_call: .
clone_size: few
j_call: TRBJ1-1
cdr3_nt: TGCGCCAGCAGCCAAGATAGTAGAAACACTGAAGCTTTCTTT
cdr3_aa: CASSQDSRNTEAFF

v_call: TRBV30
d_call: .
clone_size: .
j_call: TRBJ2-3
cdr3_nt: TGTGCCTGGCGGATTCTCGGGAATACGCAGTATTTT
cdr3_aa: CAWRILGNTQYF

v_call: TRBV29-1
d_call: .
clone_size: .
j_call: TRBJ2-2
cdr3_nt: TGCAGCGTTGGGACTCGACACACCGGGGAGCTGTTTTTT
cdr3_aa: CSVGTRHTGELFF

v_call: TRBV7-9
d_call: .
clone_size: once
j_call: TRBJ1-6
cdr3_nt: TGTGCCAGCAGCTTATTCGACAGAGACAATTCACCCCTCCACTTT
cdr3_aa: CASSLFDRDNSPLHF

v_call: TRBV11-2
d_call: .
clone_size: few
j_call: TRBJ2-7
cdr3_nt: TGTGCCAGCAGCTTAGTAGGCACAGGGGCGGGGGAGCAGTACTTC
cdr3_aa: CASSLVGTGAGEQYF

v_call: TRBV6-5
d_call: .
clone_size: .
j_call: TRBJ1-4
cdr3_nt: TGTGCCAGCAGAAGGATGAGGGGTGAAAAACTGTTTTTT
cdr3_aa: CASRRMRGEKLFF

v_call: TRBV6-5
d_call: .
clone_size: .
j_call: TRBJ2-5
cdr3_nt: TGTGCCAGCAGTTACACCGTTGGGTCGGAGACCCAGTACTTC
cdr3_aa: CASSYTVGSETQYF

v_call: TRBV6-6
d_call: .
clone_size: .
j_call: TRBJ2-5
cdr3_nt: TGTGCCAGCACCAGAGGGGAGACCCAGTACTTC
cdr3_aa: CASTRGETQYF

v_call: TRBV6-5
d_call: .
clone_size: .
j_call: TRBJ1-2
cdr3_nt: TGTGCCAGCAAGGGCGACTATGGCTACACCTTC
cdr3_aa: CASKGDYGYTF

v_call: TRBV30
d_call: TRBD2
clone_size: .
j_call: TRBJ2-3
cdr3_nt: TGTGCCTGGACTAGCGGGACTAGCACAGATACGCAGTATTTT
cdr3_aa: CAWTSGTSTDTQYF

v_call: TRBV20-1
d_call: .
clone_size: .
j_call: TRBJ1-1
cdr3_nt: TGCAGTGGATCCAGGGACACTGAAGCTTTCTTT
cdr3_aa: CSGSRDTEAFF

v_call: TRBV29-1
d_call: TRBD2
clone_size: .
j_call: TRBJ2-1
cdr3_nt: TGCAGCGGACTAGCGGGGGGGCATGAGCAGTTCTTC
cdr3_aa: CSGLAGGHEQFF

v_call: TRBV27
d_call: .
clone_size: .
j_call: TRBJ2-1
cdr3_nt: TGTGCCAGCAGTGGTTACAATGAGCAGTTCTTC
cdr3_aa: CASSGYNEQFF